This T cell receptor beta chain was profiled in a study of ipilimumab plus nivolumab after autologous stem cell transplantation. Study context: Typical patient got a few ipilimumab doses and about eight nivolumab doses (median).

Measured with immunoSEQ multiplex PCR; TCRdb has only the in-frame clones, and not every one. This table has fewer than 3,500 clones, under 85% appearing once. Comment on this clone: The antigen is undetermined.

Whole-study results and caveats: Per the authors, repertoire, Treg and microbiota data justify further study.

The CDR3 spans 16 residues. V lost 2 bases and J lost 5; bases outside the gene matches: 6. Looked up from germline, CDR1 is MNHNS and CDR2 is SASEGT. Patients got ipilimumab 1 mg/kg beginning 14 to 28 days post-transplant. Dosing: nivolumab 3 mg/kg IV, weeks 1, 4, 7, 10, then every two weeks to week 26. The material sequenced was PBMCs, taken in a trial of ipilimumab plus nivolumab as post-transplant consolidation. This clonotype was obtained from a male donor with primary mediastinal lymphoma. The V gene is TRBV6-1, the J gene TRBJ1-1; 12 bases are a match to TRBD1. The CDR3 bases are TGTGCCAGCAGTGAACGGGACAGGGGGCCGAATACTGAAGCTTTCTTT. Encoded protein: CASSERDRGPNTEAFF.